The 3 T cell receptor beta chains reported below all come from one sample, sequenced in a study of beta chain features in type 1 diabetes. Study-level results: Moderately but significantly shorter TCRB CDR3s were found in Type 1 diabetes patients in all four CD4+ subsets.

All of the isolated RNA was reverse transcribed, so expressed TCRB transcripts were sequenced. The assay was immunoSEQ multiplex PCR, and TCRdb's table has in-frame clones only and misses some. Of around 240,000 clones in the sample, roughly 17% are singletons; the top ten hold about 0.085%. No antigen is known for these receptors. Sample: naive CD4+ T cells from blood. Receptors originate from a man aged 25-45 years with type 1 diabetes.

This clone came up a few times. The J gene is TRBJ2-5, the V gene TRBV30, with TRBD2 as a possible D gene (7 bases). Germline V CDR1 and CDR2: GTSNPN, SVGIG (reference sequence). The V gene lost 2 bases and the J gene lost 2 bases, with 12 bases spanning the gap. The CDR3 length is 14 residues. The CDR3 nucleotides are TGTGCCTGGAGTATAAAGGGGGGGCAAGAGACCCAGTACTTC. Translation gives CAWSIKGGQETQYF. The full variable domain, its missing parts supplied by reference TRBV30 and TRBJ2-5, is SQTIHQWPATLVQPVGSPLSLECTVEGTSNPNLYWYRQAAGRGLQLLFYSVGIGQISSEVPQNLSASRPQDRQFILSSKKLLLSDSGFYLCAWSIKGGQETQYFGPGTRLLVL.

This clone was recorded a few times. The chain is built from TRBV7-8 and TRBJ2-5; D is unclear. CDR3 length: 11 amino acids. The V gene's germline CDR1 is SGHVS and CDR2 FQNEAQ. Trimming removed 2 bases from V and 5 bases from J, with 3 bases in between. The CDR3 bases are TGTGCCAGCAGCTTAATGGAGACCCAGTACTTC. As protein: CASSLMETQYF. The variable domain in full, completed from reference TRBV7-8 and TRBJ2-5, reads GAGVSQSPRYKVAKRGQDVALRCDPISGHVSLFWYQQALGQGPEFLTYFQNEAQLDKSGLPSDRFFAERPEGSVSTLKIQRTQQEDSAVYLCASSLMETQYFGPGTRLLVL.

This clone was detected a few times. The CDR3 loop reads CASSSDTTTDTQYF. In nucleotides, the CDR3 is TGTGCCAGCAGCTCCGACACCACCACAGATACGCAGTATTTT. The chain couples TRBV11-3 to TRBJ2-3; no clear D gene. Germline V lookup: CDR1 SGHNT, CDR2 YENEEA. Trimming shortened V by 4 bases and J by 2 bases, and 10 bases separated the two germline ends. CDR3 length equals 14 residues.